What follows describes a single TCR beta chain. What it recognizes is unknown. The sample originates from a study of cytomegalovirus exposure and HLA in healthy donors. Study results and caveats: Usually a TCR sequence was rare, but some public TCRs were found in many donors.

V gave up 4 bases and J gave up 11 bases; unmatched junction bases: 5. The CDR3 consists of 13 residues. Germline V gene lookup returns CDR1 SGHDT and CDR2 YYEEEE. Some clones are missing from TCRdb's copy, which holds only in-frame ones; the method was immunoSEQ multiplex PCR. The repertoire holds some 150,000 clones, less than 90% seen once, with under 25% in the top ten. The chain combines TRBV5-6 with TRBJ2-1; 11 bases are a match to TRBD2. The sequencing sample was made of PBMCs. The TCR originated in a man between 18 and 35 years old in good health and CMV-seropositive. CDR3 nucleotide sequence: TGTGCCAGCAGCGGGGGACTAGCGGCGAAGCAGTTCTTC. Translating gives CASSGGLAAKQFF.